Following are 6 T cell receptor beta chains from one sample sequenced in a study of T cells in women clearing cervical HPV infection. Assay: immunoSEQ multiplex PCR; the TCRdb copy retains only in-frame clones and omits some. The sample has roughly 30,000 clones. The specimen sequenced was blood buffy coat. The receptor set was obtained from a woman aged 18 to 75 with a cervical HPV16 infection that either progressed to CIN3+ or cleared (not recorded which).

To note about this clone: The CDR3 goes on 3 residues after the read ends, and that part is filled in from the germline J gene. This chain links TRBV29-1 with TRBJ1-1; weak D call: TRBD1 (5 bases). The CDR3 runs 11 residues. V lost 6 bases and J lost 7, with 12 bases in between. Germline V gene data show CDR1 as SQVTM and CDR2 as ANQGSEA. CDR3 sequence reads: CSVYDSNEAFF. CDR3 bases read: TGCAGCGTGTACGACAGTAATGAA.

Worth noting for this clone: The CDR3 extends 3 residues past the end of the read, so its final part is completed from the germline J gene. The V gene is TRBV7-9, the J gene TRBJ1-4; a possible D gene is TRBD1 (5 bases). Germline CDR1 and CDR2: SEHNR and FQNEAQ (reference sequence). The CDR3 sequence is 14 residues long. With 3 bases removed from V and 8 bases from J, the gap between germline ends came to 13 bases. CDR3 in amino acids: CASSFERGREKLFF. The covered CDR3 bases are TGTGCCAGCAGCTTCGAGAGGGGTAGGGAAAAA.

As regards this clone: The observed sequence ends 3 residues before the CDR3 terminus, with the missing tail filled in from the germline J gene. This rearrangement joins TRBV18 to TRBJ2-5; D possibly corresponds to TRBD1 (6 bases). The CDR3 sequence is 14 residues long. In germline, CDR1 is KGHSH, CDR2 LQKENI. The part of the CDR3 DNA that was read is TGTGCCAGCTCACGCCGACAGGCCCGGGATACC. Translated: CASSRRQARDT. The CDR3 in its entirety is CASSRRQARDTQYF.

Remarks on this clone: The read falls 3 residues short of the CDR3 end, and the missing part is taken from the germline J gene. The chain carries TRBV23-1 and TRBJ2-7; 7 nucleotides line up with TRBD1. TRBV23-1 is an ORF for which the function is uncertain. The J segment lost 5 bases and the V segment lost 8 bases, leaving 18 bases of the junction unmatched. The CDR3 is made up of 16 amino acids. CDR3 bases read: TGCGCCAGCCTTCCCCATGAGAGGGGGCAGGCCCACGAG. It is translated as CASLPHERGQAHE. The whole CDR3 reads CASLPHERGQAHEQYF.

As concerns this clone: Read coverage stops 3 residues before the CDR3 terminus; the germline J gene supplies the remainder. The chain recombines TRBV29-1 with TRBJ1-2, with a tentative D call TRBD1 (6 bases). Trimming pared 1 base from V and 4 bases from J, leaving 16 bases between. This CDR3 spans 15 amino acids. Germline V gene data show CDR1 as SQVTM and CDR2 as ANQGSEA. The part of the CDR3 DNA that was read is TGCAGCGTTGAAGTGGCTGGGGGCAGCCCCTATGGC. Its protein product is CSVEVAGGSPYG. The whole CDR3 region reads CSVEVAGGSPYGYTF.

Worth noting for this clone: The read comes to an end 3 residues before the CDR3 does, leaving the germline J gene to fill in the end. This chain uses TRBV30 with TRBJ2-5; TRBD2 agrees at 8 bases. Trimming at V came to 5 bases and at J to 7 bases, leaving 9 bases not matched to a gene. CDR3 length: 13 amino acids. Germline values: CDR1 GTSNPN, CDR2 SVGIG (reference sequence). The sequenced part of the CDR3 DNA is TGTGCCTGGGGACTAGCTGGGATGTGGACC. Translation: CAWGLAGMWT. The full CDR3 protein is CAWGLAGMWTQYF.